A single sample is the source of the 19 T cell receptor beta chains below, sequenced in a study of OX40 agonist ivuxolimab in advanced cancers. Sequencing was performed with immunoSEQ multiplex PCR; in TCRdb, only in-frame clones are kept and a portion is missing. Among about 100,000 clones listed, more than 75% were seen once. Material: CD4+ or CD8+ T cells sorted from blood, obtained in a trial of the OX40 agonist ivuxolimab. The source is an adult with an advanced solid tumor such as melanoma, head and neck, liver or kidney cancer.

This clone was seen more than once but under ten times. DNA for the CDR3: TGTGCCAGCAGCTGGCGATCGGACAGGGCCTACACCTTC. It is translated as CASSWRSDRAYTF. The chain carries TRBV2 and TRBJ1-2; the match to TRBD1 covers 8 bases. Germline-derived CDR1 and CDR2 are SNHLY and FYNNEI. This CDR3 region has 13 residues. The V gene end was trimmed by 6 bases and the J gene end by 10 bases; junction bases not matched to a gene: 10. The full variable domain, its missing parts supplied by reference TRBV2 and TRBJ1-2, is EPEVTQTPSHQVTQMGQEVILRCVPISNHLYFYWYRQILGQKVEFLVSFYNNEISEKSEIFDDQFSVERPDGSNFTLKIRSTKLEDSAMYFCASSWRSDRAYTFGSGTRLTVV.

The V and J genes are TRBV15 and TRBJ2-7; 7 nucleotides agree with TRBD2. Trimming at V came to 3 bases and at J to 0 bases, leaving 8 bases not matched to a gene. There are 16 residues in the CDR3. Germline V gives CDR1 LNHNV, CDR2 YYDKDF (reference sequence). The DNA for the CDR3 is TGTGCCACCAGCAGCCCCGTGCGGGAGAGCTCCTACGAGCAGTACTTC. Protein: CATSSPVRESSYEQYF.

The chain is built from TRBV5-6 and TRBJ2-5, with 9 bases that match TRBD1. The CDR3 contains 13 residues. J was trimmed by 9 bases and V by 4 bases; bases with no gene match: 7. Per the germline V gene, CDR1 is SGHDT and CDR2 is YYEEEE. The CDR3 loop is CASSRNRGQAQYF. The DNA for the CDR3 is TGTGCCAGCAGCCGGAACAGGGGGCAGGCCCAGTACTTC.

The V gene is TRBV5-6, the J gene TRBJ2-2; D is perhaps TRBD1 (5 bases). The CDR3 consists of 15 residues. The germline gives CDR1 SGHDT, CDR2 YYEEEE. V lost 6 bases and J 6 bases, leaving 18 bases between the germline ends. The CDR3 loop reads CASISSGYGSGELFF. Written as DNA, the CDR3 is TGTGCCAGCATATCTTCAGGGTATGGATCCGGGGAGCTGTTTTTT.

The chain couples TRBV10-1 to TRBJ1-2, with TRBD1 as a possible D gene (6 bases). This CDR3 is built from 15 residues. Per germline, CDR1 WNHNN and CDR2 SYGVQD (reference sequence). The ends were cut back, 3 bases at V and 7 bases at J, with 18 bases in the middle. This CDR3 is CASSDRPDRLSGYTF. In DNA form, the CDR3 reads TGCGCCAGCAGTGACCGTCCCGACAGGTTGAGTGGCTACACCTTC.

V gene TRBV19 combines with J gene TRBJ1-6; D ambiguous. From germline, CDR1 is LNHDA and CDR2 SQIVND (reference sequence). The CDR3 is 16 residues long. Trimming removed 3 bases at V and 6 bases at J, with 15 bases between. The CDR3 bases are TGTGCCAGTAGTATCCCTACAGCGACTCGTAATTCACCCCTCCACTTT. Translated, it gives CASSIPTATRNSPLHF.

The chain recombines TRBV30 with TRBJ1-1; D is unclear. Germline values: CDR1 GTSNPN, CDR2 SVGIG (reference sequence). Trimming left V 4 bases short and J 4 bases short, with 13 bases between. The CDR3 extends over 13 amino acids. The CDR3 region is CAWTPGPGTEAFF. DNA for the CDR3: TGTGCCTGGACCCCGGGCCCGGGCACTGAAGCTTTCTTT.

The chain uses TRBV7-9 and TRBJ2-1; no reliable D call. Between the trimmed V and J ends, which lost 5 bases and 0 bases, there was a span of 11 bases. CDR1 SEHNR and CDR2 FQNEAQ come from the germline V gene (reference sequence). The CDR3 has 15 residues. CDR3: CASSALSFSYNEQFF. CDR3 nucleotides: TGTGCCAGCAGCGCGCTCTCCTTCTCCTACAATGAGCAGTTCTTC.

The chain uses TRBV9 and TRBJ2-5; 8 positions match TRBD1. CDR1 and CDR2 (germline): SGDLS, YYNGEE. J lost 5 bases, V lost 0 bases, and 15 bases had no gene match. The CDR3 sequence is 18 residues long. The CDR3 loop reads CASSVAPGQGALRETQYF. In DNA, the CDR3 is TGTGCCAGCAGCGTAGCCCCCGGACAGGGAGCCTTGAGGGAGACCCAGTACTTC.

The chain couples TRBV2 to TRBJ2-1, with TRBD2 identical over 10 bases. Germline V CDR1 and CDR2: SNHLY, FYNNEI. The CDR3 sequence is 15 residues long. Losses at the gene ends were 3 bases for V and 4 bases for J; bases not matched to a gene: 3. The CDR3: CASSDGTSVYNEQFF. The CDR3 region has the DNA TGTGCCAGCAGTGACGGGACTAGCGTTTACAATGAGCAGTTCTTC.

The chain employs TRBV5-1 and TRBJ2-5; D ambiguous. From germline, CDR1 is SGHRS and CDR2 YFSETQ. This CDR3 has 14 amino acids. The V gene lost 0 bases and the J gene lost 1 base, with 7 bases spanning the gap. The chain's CDR3 is CASSLGPTQETQYF. For the CDR3, the DNA is TGCGCCAGCAGCTTGGGTCCAACCCAAGAGACCCAGTACTTC.

This chain connects TRBV19 to TRBJ1-2; a weak D match, TRBD1 (6 bases). Trimming cost V 5 bases and J 0 bases, with 22 bases left between them. This CDR3 has 18 residues. The V gene's germline CDR1 is LNHDA and CDR2 SQIVND (reference sequence). The CDR3 is CASSPSRGQIDPNYGYTF. The CDR3 nucleotides are TGTGCCAGTAGTCCATCCCGGGGGCAGATCGATCCTAACTATGGCTACACCTTC.

This clone has a handful of counts. The chain links TRBV29-1 to TRBJ1-5, with D maybe TRBD1 (5 bases). Germline values: CDR1 SQVTM, CDR2 ANQGSEA. Trimming left V 1 base short and J 2 bases short, with 9 bases between. The CDR3 has 14 residues. CDR3 sequence (DNA): TGCAGCGTTGAAGGGGGGAGGCGCAATCAGCCCCAGCATTTT. This translates into CSVEGGRRNQPQHF.

V and J are TRBV27 and TRBJ1-6, with 8 bases aligning to TRBD1. The CDR3 runs to 16 residues. Germline CDR1 and CDR2: MNHEY and SMNVEV (reference sequence). The ends lost 2 bases at V and 4 bases at J; junction bases unmatched: 4. The CDR3 sequence is CASSLRDRRYNSPLHF. The CDR3 coding sequence is TGTGCCAGCAGTTTACGGGACAGGAGGTATAATTCACCCCTCCACTTT.

The chain uses TRBV5-1 and TRBJ1-4, with 7 positions matching TRBD1. V was pared by 4 bases and J by 8 bases, with 8 bases of the junction left unmatched. The CDR3 has 14 residues. CDR1 is SGHRS, CDR2 YFSETQ, per germline. Written as DNA, the CDR3 is TGCGCCAGCAGCGACGAAGGGGGCGCGGAAAAACTGTTTTTT. Protein sequence: CASSDEGGAEKLFF. The variable domain in full, with the rest retrieved from reference TRBV5-1 and TRBJ1-4, is KAGVTQTPRYLIKTRGQQVTLSCSPISGHRSVSWYQQTPGQGLQFLFEYFSETQRNKGNFPGRFSGRQFSNSRSEMNVSTLELGDSALYLCASSDEGGAEKLFFGSGTQLSVL.

The rearrangement joins TRBV2 to TRBJ1-1; D perhaps matches TRBD1 (5 bases). Germline V gene data show CDR1 as SNHLY and CDR2 as FYNNEI. V lost 5 bases and J 1 base, leaving 8 bases between the germline ends. This CDR3 is 13 amino acids long. As DNA, the CDR3 is TGTGCCAGCAGTTTTACAGGGAACACTGAAGCTTTCTTT. As protein: CASSFTGNTEAFF.

This chain uses TRBV5-1 with TRBJ2-7; TRBD1 matches 10 bases. This CDR3 is built from 15 residues. Trimming at V came to 0 bases and at J to 4 bases, leaving 4 bases not matched to a gene. Germline V gives CDR1 SGHRS, CDR2 YFSETQ. CDR3: CASSLDSGQGYEQYF. The CDR3 nucleotides read TGCGCCAGCAGCTTGGATTCGGGACAGGGGTACGAGCAGTACTTC.

The rearrangement joins TRBV2 to TRBJ2-6, with no clear D. The V and J ends lost 3 bases and 0 bases respectively, with 12 bases between them. Germline V gene lookup returns CDR1 SNHLY and CDR2 FYNNEI. CDR3 length equals 17 residues. The CDR3 is CASSDNTLPSGANVLTF. The CDR3 bases are TGTGCCAGCAGTGATAACACCCTCCCCTCTGGGGCCAACGTCCTGACTTTC.

The chain has TRBV6-5 and TRBJ2-3; 8 nucleotides agree with TRBD1. Germline CDR1 and CDR2: MNHEY and SVGAGI. Losses at the gene ends were 5 bases for V and 1 base for J; bases not matched to a gene: 2. There are 14 residues in the CDR3. CDR3 protein: CASSVTGGTDTQYF. The DNA of the CDR3 is TGTGCCAGCAGTGTGACAGGGGGCACAGATACGCAGTATTTT.